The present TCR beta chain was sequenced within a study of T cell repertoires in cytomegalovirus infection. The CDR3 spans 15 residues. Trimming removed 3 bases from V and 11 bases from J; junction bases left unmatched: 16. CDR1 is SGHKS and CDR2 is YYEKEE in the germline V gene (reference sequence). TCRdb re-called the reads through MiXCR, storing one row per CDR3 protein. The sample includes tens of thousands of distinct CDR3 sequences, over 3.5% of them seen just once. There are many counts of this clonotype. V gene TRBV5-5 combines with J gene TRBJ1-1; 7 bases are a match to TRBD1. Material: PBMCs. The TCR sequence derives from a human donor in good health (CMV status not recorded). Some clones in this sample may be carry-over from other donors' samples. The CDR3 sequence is CASSYPSQGLEVAFF. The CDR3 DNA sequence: TGTGCCAGCAGCTACCCATCACAGGGGTTAGAAGTGGCTTTCTTT.